The clone carrying this T cell receptor beta chain has a handful of counts. This sample was included in a study of T cells after yellow fever vaccination. TCRdb ran MiXCR on the 5' RACE reads and lists one entry per CDR3 protein. The sample holds just under 600,000 distinct CDR3 sequences, roughly 13% seen once. The CDR3 loop spans 15 amino acids. Germline CDR1 is LGHDT and CDR2 is YNNKEL (reference sequence). V gave up 4 bases and J gave up 0 bases, with 10 bases separating them. J is TRBJ2-1 and V is TRBV3-1; D is unclear. Sequencing was performed on PBMCs, taken on the day of the yellow fever booster vaccination. This clonotype was obtained from a man aged 30 to 39 who received the YFV17D yellow fever vaccine. Written as DNA, the CDR3 is TGTGCCAGCAGCCTTCTGGACGTCTCCTACAATGAGCAGTTCTTC. Residues: CASSLLDVSYNEQFF.